This TCR beta chain stems from a study of blood T cell repertoires in COVID-19. Germline V gene data show CDR1 as MNHEY and CDR2 as SMNVEV (reference sequence). This CDR3 region has 13 residues. As to this clone: The junction and the germline gene differ at one end; a read error may be behind it.

In Seattle, patients joined the study during active infection and were tracked longitudinally. Sequencing used immunoSEQ multiplex PCR; TCRdb keeps in-frame clones, though not all of them. The repertoire holds 150,000 to 200,000 clones, with over 65% as singletons. This rearrangement joins TRBV27 to TRBJ1-6, with TRBD1 as a possible D gene (5 bases). This clonotype was obtained from a person aged 65-85 years with COVID-19, enrolled during active disease. Sequenced sample: peripheral blood. This chain's CDR3 is CATSSRENSPLHF. The DNA for the CDR3 is TGTGCCACCAGTTCCAGGGAAAATTCACCCCTCCACTTT.